Below, 3 T cell receptor beta chains from the same sample are listed, as sequenced in a study of cytotoxic CD8 clonotypes in ibrutinib-treated CLL. The repertoire was sequenced with immunoSEQ multiplex PCR; TCRdb's copy has only in-frame clones and lacks some. Found here are around 25,000 clones, 65% to 70% of them singletons; the top ten hold approximately 50%. The specimen comprised PBMCs, sampled at disease progression, from a patient treated with ibrutinib. All receptors come from a human donor with chronic lymphocytic leukemia.

V gene TRBV7-9 combines with J gene TRBJ2-1, with TRBD2 as a possible D gene (6 bases). Deletions cut 5 bases from V and 7 bases from J, with 18 bases between. Germline values: CDR1 SEHNR, CDR2 FQNEAQ (reference sequence). This CDR3 is 15 amino acids long. Written as DNA, the CDR3 is TGTGCCAGCAGCCCCGGGACTGGGGAGTGGAATGAGCAGTTCTTC. Translating gives CASSPGTGEWNEQFF.

The rearrangement uses TRBV6-5 and TRBJ2-3; D uncertain. The germline gives CDR1 MNHEY, CDR2 SVGAGI. The V and J ends lost 2 bases and 7 bases respectively, with 16 bases between them. The length of the CDR3 is 15 residues. The CDR3 here is CASSYQTNGVNTQYF. DNA for the CDR3: TGTGCCAGCAGTTACCAGACCAATGGAGTAAATACGCAGTATTTT.

This clone was picked up a small number of times. The chain carries TRBV6-5 and TRBJ2-7, with a weak D call TRBD2 (6 bases). V dropped 6 bases and J dropped 5 bases, with 17 bases sitting between them. In germline, CDR1 is MNHEY, CDR2 SVGAGI. The CDR3 is 14 residues long. The CDR3 nucleotides are TGTGCCAGCAGGGGAGGTCCCGGGAGCCACGAGCAGTACTTC. Its translation: CASRGGPGSHEQYF.